These T cell receptor beta chains were read from a single sample in a study of patients and donors after allogeneic stem cell transplantation. Via MiXCR, TCRdb re-called the RT-PCR reads, giving one row per CDR3 protein. The sample lists some 960,000 distinct CDR3 sequences; over 15% were seen once. The sequencing input was blood, either unsorted or a sorted T cell fraction (not recorded which). The receptors come from a human donor who was either an allogeneic HSCT recipient or a stem cell or donor lymphocyte infusion donor (not recorded which). It is not recorded whose cells these are; they may come from a transplant donor. The CDR3 runs from the conserved cysteine through the conserved F or W. A D gene is named only where the DNA matches it firmly. Only part of the rows carry a size: once, few, many, or a class if the clone is expanded.

abundance: .; j_gene: TRBJ2-7; v_gene: TRBV7-9; d_gene: TRBD2; CDR3aa: CASSQGLAGGLYEQYF; CDR3nt: TGTGCCAGCAGCCAAGGACTAGCGGGAGGACTCTACGAGCAGTACTTC
abundance: many; j_gene: TRBJ2-1; v_gene: TRBV12-3/TRBV12-4; d_gene: TRBD2; CDR3aa: CASSSAGGASEQFF; CDR3nt: TGTGCCAGCAGTTCAGCCGGGGGGGCCTCGGAGCAGTTCTTC
abundance: .; j_gene: TRBJ1-2; v_gene: TRBV6-1; d_gene: .; CDR3aa: CASSDRRDGARYGYTF; CDR3nt: TGTGCCAGCAGTGACCGTAGGGACGGAGCTAGATATGGCTACACCTTC
abundance: .; j_gene: TRBJ2-7; v_gene: TRBV5-1; d_gene: .; CDR3aa: CASSLAEGYTPEHYEQYF; CDR3nt: TGCGCCAGCAGCTTGGCCGAGGGCTATACTCCCGAGCACTACGAGCAGTACTTC
abundance: .; j_gene: TRBJ2-1; v_gene: TRBV6-2/TRBV6-3; d_gene: TRBD2; CDR3aa: CATGVSGRAREQFF; CDR3nt: TGTGCCACCGGAGTTAGCGGGAGGGCTCGTGAGCAGTTCTTC
abundance: .; j_gene: TRBJ1-1; v_gene: TRBV10-2; d_gene: .; CDR3aa: CASSDFVGWNTEAFF; CDR3nt: TGCGCCAGCAGTGACTTTGTAGGTTGGAACACTGAAGCTTTCTTT
abundance: .; j_gene: TRBJ2-7; v_gene: TRBV7-3; d_gene: TRBD2; CDR3aa: CASSPHAGEGYEQYF; CDR3nt: TGTGCCAGCAGCCCTCATGCGGGAGAGGGCTACGAGCAGTACTTC
abundance: .; j_gene: TRBJ2-3; v_gene: TRBV7-9; d_gene: .; CDR3aa: CASSKGGTTDTQYF; CDR3nt: TGTGCCAGCAGCAAAGGTGGAACCACAGATACGCAGTATTTT
abundance: few; j_gene: TRBJ2-5; v_gene: TRBV15; d_gene: TRBD1; CDR3aa: CATSSKRTGGYEETQYF; CDR3nt: TGTGCCACCAGCAGTAAGCGGACAGGGGGCTATGAAGAGACCCAGTACTTC
abundance: .; j_gene: TRBJ2-3; v_gene: TRBV5-1; d_gene: TRBD2; CDR3aa: CASSLVAGGPGTDTQYF; CDR3nt: TGCGCCAGCAGCTTGGTAGCGGGAGGTCCCGGCACAGATACGCAGTATTTT
abundance: .; j_gene: TRBJ1-1; v_gene: TRBV12-3/TRBV12-4; d_gene: .; CDR3aa: CASSVRRFTEAFF; CDR3nt: TGTGCCAGCAGTGTCAGGAGATTCACTGAAGCTTTCTTT
abundance: .; j_gene: TRBJ1-1; v_gene: TRBV5-1; d_gene: .; CDR3aa: CASSLQGARAFF; CDR3nt: TGCGCCAGCAGCTTGCAGGGCGCCCGGGCTTTCTTT
abundance: .; j_gene: TRBJ1-4; v_gene: TRBV20-1; d_gene: .; CDR3aa: CSARDRIHEKLFF; CDR3nt: TGCAGTGCTAGAGACAGGATCCATGAAAAACTGTTTTTT
abundance: few; j_gene: TRBJ2-3; v_gene: TRBV18; d_gene: .; CDR3aa: CASSPRYDTQYF; CDR3nt: TGTGCCAGCTCACCTAGGTACGATACGCAGTATTTT
abundance: few; j_gene: TRBJ1-1; v_gene: TRBV14; d_gene: .; CDR3aa: CASRQTGSTEAFF; CDR3nt: TGTGCCAGCAGACAAACAGGGAGCACTGAAGCTTTCTTT
abundance: .; j_gene: TRBJ1-4; v_gene: TRBV20-1; d_gene: .; CDR3aa: CSARGGKLFF; CDR3nt: TGCAGTGCTAGAGGGGGAAAACTGTTTTTT
abundance: few; j_gene: TRBJ1-1; v_gene: TRBV20-1; d_gene: .; CDR3aa: CSARRGLMNTEAFF; CDR3nt: TGCAGTGCTAGACGGGGGCTCATGAACACTGAAGCTTTCTTT
abundance: few; j_gene: TRBJ2-5; v_gene: TRBV7-8; d_gene: .; CDR3aa: CASSPDRKGYQETQYF; CDR3nt: TGTGCCAGCAGCCCAGACCGCAAAGGATACCAAGAGACCCAGTACTTC
abundance: few; j_gene: TRBJ2-1; v_gene: TRBV9; d_gene: .; CDR3aa: CASSVGIGPLMNEQFF; CDR3nt: TGTGCCAGCAGCGTAGGAATTGGGCCCCTGATGAATGAGCAGTTCTTC
abundance: few; j_gene: TRBJ2-2; v_gene: TRBV6-5; d_gene: .; CDR3aa: CASSYEGPGKTGELFF; CDR3nt: TGTGCCAGCAGTTATGAGGGACCGGGAAAAACCGGGGAGCTGTTTTTT
abundance: .; j_gene: TRBJ2-7; v_gene: TRBV6-1; d_gene: TRBD2; CDR3aa: CASIRQRGSYEQYF; CDR3nt: TGTGCCAGCATTCGTCAGCGGGGGTCCTACGAGCAGTACTTC
abundance: .; j_gene: TRBJ1-1; v_gene: TRBV7-9; d_gene: TRBD1; CDR3aa: CASSHDRGLTEAFF; CDR3nt: TGTGCCAGCAGTCACGACAGGGGCCTCACTGAAGCTTTCTTT
abundance: few; j_gene: TRBJ2-3; v_gene: TRBV12-5; d_gene: .; CDR3aa: CASGSITGTPSTDTQYF; CDR3nt: TGTGCTAGTGGTTCAATCACCGGGACGCCTAGCACAGATACGCAGTATTTT
abundance: once; j_gene: TRBJ1-5; v_gene: TRBV9; d_gene: TRBD1; CDR3aa: CASSAQGFNQPQHF; CDR3nt: TGTGCCAGCAGCGCACAGGGGTTCAATCAGCCCCAGCATTTT
abundance: .; j_gene: TRBJ2-2; v_gene: TRBV24-1; d_gene: .; CDR3aa: CATSDLAPNTGELFF; CDR3nt: TGTGCCACCAGTGATTTAGCACCGAACACCGGGGAGCTGTTTTTT
abundance: .; j_gene: TRBJ2-1; v_gene: TRBV4-3; d_gene: .; CDR3aa: CASSRKPPDSAYNEQFF; CDR3nt: TGCGCCAGCAGCCGCAAACCGCCCGACAGCGCTTACAATGAGCAGTTCTTC
abundance: .; j_gene: TRBJ2-6; v_gene: TRBV11-1; d_gene: TRBD1; CDR3aa: CASSPIPGQGSSGANVLTF; CDR3nt: TGTGCCAGCAGCCCCATCCCCGGACAGGGTAGCTCTGGGGCCAACGTCCTGACTTTC
abundance: many; j_gene: TRBJ1-1; v_gene: TRBV6-5; d_gene: .; CDR3aa: CASSYSTGLTEAFF; CDR3nt: TGTGCCAGCAGTTACTCCACAGGGCTCACTGAAGCTTTCTTT
abundance: .; j_gene: TRBJ1-2; v_gene: TRBV2; d_gene: .; CDR3aa: CASKKQGYGYTF; CDR3nt: TGTGCCAGCAAGAAGCAGGGGTACGGCTACACCTTC
abundance: .; j_gene: TRBJ1-1; v_gene: TRBV7-9; d_gene: .; CDR3aa: CASNDQRGRNTEAFF; CDR3nt: TGTGCCAGCAACGATCAACGGGGAAGAAACACTGAAGCTTTCTTT
abundance: few; j_gene: TRBJ2-3; v_gene: TRBV20-1; d_gene: .; CDR3aa: CSARDHTTTDTQYF; CDR3nt: TGCAGTGCTAGAGACCACACTACGACAGATACGCAGTATTTT
abundance: .; j_gene: TRBJ2-1; v_gene: TRBV5-1; d_gene: TRBD1; CDR3aa: CASSYRDRDEQFF; CDR3nt: TGCGCCAGCAGCTATCGTGACAGGGATGAGCAGTTCTTC
abundance: .; j_gene: TRBJ2-3; v_gene: TRBV9; d_gene: TRBD2; CDR3aa: CASSYRSGGTDTQYF; CDR3nt: TGTGCCAGCAGCTACCGAAGCGGGGGCACAGATACGCAGTATTTT
abundance: .; j_gene: TRBJ2-5; v_gene: TRBV20-1; d_gene: TRBD2; CDR3aa: CSARSPSGRQETQYF; CDR3nt: TGCAGTGCTAGATCCCCTAGCGGGAGACAAGAGACCCAGTACTTC
abundance: few; j_gene: TRBJ2-2; v_gene: TRBV3-1; d_gene: .; CDR3aa: CASSHLNTGELFF; CDR3nt: TGTGCCAGCAGCCATCTGAACACCGGGGAGCTGTTTTTT
abundance: few; j_gene: TRBJ2-7; v_gene: TRBV4-2; d_gene: .; CDR3aa: CASSQDGGGTDYEQYF; CDR3nt: TGTGCCAGCAGCCAAGATGGCGGGGGGACAGACTACGAGCAGTACTTC
abundance: .; j_gene: TRBJ2-6; v_gene: TRBV24-1; d_gene: .; CDR3aa: CATSEAVPNVLTF; CDR3nt: TGTGCCACCAGTGAGGCAGTGCCCAACGTCCTGACTTTC
abundance: .; j_gene: TRBJ1-5; v_gene: TRBV15; d_gene: .; CDR3aa: CATSIEQNQPQHF; CDR3nt: TGTGCCACCAGCATTGAACAGAATCAGCCCCAGCATTTT
abundance: few; j_gene: TRBJ2-1; v_gene: TRBV12-5; d_gene: TRBD2; CDR3aa: CAIMREFHEQFF; CDR3nt: TGTGCTATCATGCGGGAGTTTCATGAGCAGTTCTTC
abundance: .; j_gene: TRBJ2-7; v_gene: TRBV6-1; d_gene: TRBD2; CDR3aa: CASEGTSGRFGIYEQYF; CDR3nt: TGTGCCAGCGAAGGGACTAGCGGGAGGTTTGGGATTTACGAGCAGTACTTC
abundance: .; j_gene: TRBJ2-4; v_gene: TRBV20-1; d_gene: TRBD2; CDR3aa: CSGTGGPVKNIQYF; CDR3nt: TGCAGTGGGACGGGGGGGCCGGTCAAAAACATTCAGTACTTC
abundance: few; j_gene: TRBJ1-1; v_gene: TRBV29-1; d_gene: .; CDR3aa: CSARTPRPEAFF; CDR3nt: TGCAGCGCCCGGACCCCCCGCCCTGAAGCTTTCTTT
abundance: .; j_gene: TRBJ2-3; v_gene: TRBV7-8; d_gene: TRBD1; CDR3aa: CASSEDRGDTQYF; CDR3nt: TGTGCCAGCAGCGAAGACAGGGGAGATACGCAGTATTTT
abundance: few; j_gene: TRBJ1-2; v_gene: TRBV27; d_gene: .; CDR3aa: CASSLVSGSNYGYTF; CDR3nt: TGTGCCAGCAGTTTAGTATCAGGGAGTAACTATGGCTACACCTTC
abundance: many; j_gene: TRBJ2-4; v_gene: TRBV12-3/TRBV12-4; d_gene: TRBD1; CDR3aa: CASSSRDRDRQYF; CDR3nt: TGTGCCAGCAGTTCCCGGGACAGGGATAGGCAGTACTTC
abundance: .; j_gene: TRBJ2-5; v_gene: TRBV20-1; d_gene: .; CDR3aa: CSARGFGGYQETQYF; CDR3nt: TGCAGTGCTAGGGGATTCGGCGGGTACCAAGAGACCCAGTACTTC
abundance: .; j_gene: TRBJ1-4; v_gene: TRBV20-1; d_gene: .; CDR3aa: CSAPLSGEKLFF; CDR3nt: TGCAGTGCCCCACTTTCGGGCGAAAAACTGTTTTTT
abundance: few; j_gene: TRBJ2-1; v_gene: TRBV4-1; d_gene: .; CDR3aa: CASSPVYSGQNEQFF; CDR3nt: TGCGCCAGCAGCCCCGTGTACAGCGGACAGAATGAGCAGTTCTTC
abundance: .; j_gene: TRBJ1-5; v_gene: TRBV20-1; d_gene: TRBD1; CDR3aa: CSAMGQLSNQPQHF; CDR3nt: TGCAGTGCTATGGGACAGTTAAGCAATCAGCCCCAGCATTTT
abundance: many; j_gene: TRBJ2-3; v_gene: TRBV15; d_gene: .; CDR3aa: CATSKTYTDTQYF; CDR3nt: TGTGCCACCAGCAAAACCTACACAGATACGCAGTATTTT
abundance: few; j_gene: TRBJ1-2; v_gene: TRBV5-1; d_gene: TRBD1; CDR3aa: CASSLEDRAKGYTF; CDR3nt: TGCGCCAGCAGCTTGGAAGACAGGGCGAAAGGCTACACCTTC
abundance: once; j_gene: TRBJ2-7; v_gene: TRBV7-9; d_gene: .; CDR3aa: CASSLEGWGTDSYEQYF; CDR3nt: TGTGCCAGCAGCTTAGAAGGGTGGGGGACGGATTCCTACGAGCAGTACTTC
abundance: .; j_gene: TRBJ2-4; v_gene: TRBV6-2/TRBV6-3; d_gene: TRBD1; CDR3aa: CAHSRGQGTKNIQYF; CDR3nt: TGTGCCCACTCCCGGGGACAGGGGACCAAAAACATTCAGTACTTC
abundance: few; j_gene: TRBJ2-1; v_gene: TRBV5-6; d_gene: TRBD2; CDR3aa: CASSLPSGRALNEQFF; CDR3nt: TGTGCCAGCAGCCTACCTAGCGGGAGGGCCCTCAATGAGCAGTTCTTC
abundance: few; j_gene: TRBJ2-3; v_gene: TRBV12-3/TRBV12-4; d_gene: .; CDR3aa: CASSSRNWGSPTDTQYF; CDR3nt: TGTGCCAGCAGTTCCCGCAATTGGGGCAGCCCGACAGATACGCAGTATTTT